A selection of T cell receptor beta chains follows, all from one sample in a study of chemoradiotherapy in HPV16-positive cancers. Clones were sequenced by immunoSEQ multiplex PCR, and TCRdb holds only the in-frame ones, with some missing. The sample consists of 9,500 to 15,000 clones, roughly 81% of them appearing once. Specimen collection occurred from a patient who underwent chemoradiotherapy. These receptors all stem from a human donor with HPV-associated anogenital cancer. The CDR3 runs from the conserved cysteine through the conserved F or W. D genes are given only for firm matches. Where a row states a size, it is once, few, many or the class of an expanded clone; other rows omit it.

D: -; size: few; V: TRBV27; J: TRBJ1-2; CDR3: CASSFARGYGYTF; DNA: TGTGCCAGCAGTTTCGCCCGTGGTTATGGCTACACCTTC
D: -; size: once; V: TRBV4-3; J: TRBJ2-3; CDR3: CASSHPRLLETDTQYF; DNA: TGCGCCAGCAGCCATCCCAGGCTTTTGGAAACAGATACGCAGTATTTT
D: -; size: -; V: TRBV5-1; J: TRBJ2-4; CDR3: CASSWGTGLAKNIQYF; DNA: TGCGCCAGCAGCTGGGGAACGGGGCTAGCCAAAAACATTCAGTACTTC
D: -; size: -; V: TRBV2; J: TRBJ1-1; CDR3: CASGPRGNTEAFF; DNA: TGTGCCAGCGGGCCCAGGGGAAACACTGAAGCTTTCTTT
D: TRBD1; size: few; V: TRBV6-6; J: TRBJ1-2; CDR3: CASSYARQGYGYTF; DNA: TGTGCCAGCAGTTATGCGAGACAGGGGTATGGCTACACCTTC
D: -; size: -; V: TRBV5-5; J: TRBJ1-4; CDR3: CASSPDGLTTNEKLFF; DNA: TGTGCCAGCAGCCCCGACGGACTGACAACTAATGAAAAACTGTTTTTT
D: TRBD2; size: -; V: TRBV5-4; J: TRBJ2-1; CDR3: CASSLGSGSANEQFF; DNA: TGTGCCAGCAGCTTGGGTAGCGGGAGCGCCAATGAGCAGTTCTTC
D: TRBD2; size: -; V: TRBV5-1; J: TRBJ2-1; CDR3: CASCLGVGTSGVDEQFF; DNA: TGCGCCAGCTGCTTGGGTGTCGGGACTAGCGGGGTGGATGAGCAGTTCTTC
D: TRBD2; size: once; V: TRBV30; J: TRBJ2-1; CDR3: CAWSRLAGVHEQFF; DNA: TGTGCCTGGAGTCGACTAGCGGGAGTACATGAGCAGTTCTTC
D: -; size: once; V: TRBV5-8; J: TRBJ1-5; CDR3: CASSLGSYRTGNQPQHF; DNA: TGTGCCAGCAGCTTGGGTAGTTATAGGACGGGGAATCAGCCCCAGCATTTT
D: TRBD1; size: -; V: TRBV19; J: TRBJ1-5; CDR3: CASSIRGTGNQPQHF; DNA: TGTGCCAGTAGTATAAGGGGGACAGGCAATCAGCCCCAGCATTTT
D: TRBD1; size: -; V: TRBV2; J: TRBJ2-7; CDR3: CASSEALPGTGLYEQYF; DNA: TGTGCCAGCAGTGAAGCGCTTCCTGGGACAGGTCTCTACGAGCAGTACTTC
D: TRBD1; size: -; V: TRBV28; J: TRBJ1-2; CDR3: CASSPTGGQPRDGYTF; DNA: TGTGCCAGCAGCCCAACCGGGGGACAGCCGAGGGATGGCTACACCTTC
D: -; size: -; V: TRBV7-9; J: TRBJ2-2; CDR3: CASAPPWAPAAGELFF; DNA: TGTGCCAGCGCCCCCCCTTGGGCCCCCGCCGCCGGGGAGCTGTTTTTT
D: -; size: -; V: TRBV4-1; J: TRBJ2-3; CDR3: CASSQTEWVTQYF; DNA: TGCGCCAGCAGCCAAACCGAGTGGGTTACGCAGTATTTT
D: TRBD2; size: few; V: TRBV9; J: TRBJ2-2; CDR3: CASSVAGGPLTGELFF; DNA: TGTGCCAGCAGCGTAGCGGGAGGGCCCCTCACCGGGGAGCTGTTTTTT
D: -; size: once; V: TRBV7-9; J: TRBJ2-6; CDR3: CASSSTSSGAGANVLTF; DNA: TGTGCCAGCAGCTCCACCAGTTCCGGCGCTGGGGCCAACGTCCTGACTTTC
D: -; size: few; V: TRBV30; J: TRBJ2-7; CDR3: CAWSGGAESSYEQYF; DNA: TGTGCCTGGAGTGGTGGAGCGGAGTCCTCCTACGAGCAGTACTTC
D: -; size: -; V: TRBV7-9; J: TRBJ1-1; CDR3: CASSFVQDTEAFF; DNA: TGTGCCAGCAGCTTCGTTCAGGACACTGAAGCTTTCTTT
D: -; size: few; V: TRBV7-2; J: TRBJ1-1; CDR3: CASSLDSHPFSLTEAFF; DNA: TGTGCCAGCAGCTTAGACAGCCACCCCTTTTCGCTCACTGAAGCTTTCTTT
D: -; size: -; V: TRBV9; J: TRBJ2-6; CDR3: CASSVLMSPGANVLTF; DNA: TGTGCCAGCAGCGTCCTCATGAGCCCTGGGGCCAACGTCCTGACTTTC
D: -; size: -; V: TRBV4-1; J: TRBJ1-2; CDR3: CASSLGHDYGYTF; DNA: TGCGCCAGCAGCCTAGGACATGACTATGGCTACACCTTC
D: -; size: -; V: TRBV2; J: TRBJ1-1; CDR3: CASSWGNTEAFF; DNA: TGTGCCAGCAGTTGGGGGAACACTGAAGCTTTCTTT
D: TRBD2; size: -; V: TRBV5-1; J: TRBJ2-7; CDR3: CASSLRLAGVAYEQYF; DNA: TGCGCCAGCAGCTTGAGACTAGCGGGGGTTGCCTACGAGCAGTACTTC
D: TRBD2; size: -; V: TRBV7-9; J: TRBJ2-3; CDR3: CASSSLGGKSSTDTQYF; DNA: TGTGCCAGCAGCTCGCTCGGGGGGAAGTCTAGTACAGATACGCAGTATTTT
D: TRBD1; size: -; V: TRBV6-5; J: TRBJ1-5; CDR3: CASSRDRGGQPQHF; DNA: TGTGCCAGCAGTCGGGACAGGGGTGGTCAGCCCCAGCATTTT
D: -; size: -; V: TRBV6-5; J: TRBJ1-1; CDR3: CASSYSGQITEAFF; DNA: TGTGCCAGCAGTTACTCCGGACAGATCACTGAAGCTTTCTTT
D: -; size: -; V: TRBV5-1; J: TRBJ1-2; CDR3: CASSLAGVDGYTF; DNA: TGCGCCAGCAGCTTGGCGGGGGTGGATGGCTACACCTTC
D: TRBD1; size: -; V: TRBV4-3; J: TRBJ1-2; CDR3: CASSEGAFSGYTF; DNA: TGCGCCAGCAGTGAGGGGGCGTTCTCTGGCTACACCTTC
D: TRBD2; size: -; V: TRBV7-3; J: TRBJ2-2; CDR3: CASSHGGGGRRIGELFF; DNA: TGTGCCAGCAGCCACGGGGGGGGCGGGAGAAGGATCGGGGAGCTGTTTTTT
D: -; size: -; V: TRBV5-1; J: TRBJ1-1; CDR3: CASSYETGRMNTEAFF; DNA: TGCGCCAGCAGCTATGAAACTGGACGGATGAACACTGAAGCTTTCTTT
D: TRBD1; size: -; V: TRBV5-1; J: TRBJ1-2; CDR3: CASSNGQGAPHYGYTF; DNA: TGCGCCAGCAGCAACGGACAGGGGGCGCCTCACTATGGCTACACCTTC
D: TRBD2; size: -; V: TRBV19; J: TRBJ2-1; CDR3: CASSTPRTRGANEQFF; DNA: TGTGCCAGTAGTACTCCAAGGACTAGAGGGGCAAATGAGCAGTTCTTC
D: -; size: -; V: TRBV2; J: TRBJ1-5; CDR3: CASRPPDSNQPQHF; DNA: TGTGCCAGCAGACCCCCAGATAGCAATCAGCCCCAGCATTTT
D: -; size: few; V: TRBV27; J: TRBJ2-7; CDR3: CASRPFGGYEQYF; DNA: TGTGCCAGCCGCCCTTTTGGCGGATACGAGCAGTACTTC
D: -; size: -; V: TRBV28; J: TRBJ2-7; CDR3: CASSPIYYEQYF; DNA: TGTGCCAGCAGTCCCATCTACTACGAGCAGTACTTC
D: TRBD2; size: -; V: TRBV5-1; J: TRBJ2-1; CDR3: CASSFWTSVGQFF; DNA: TGCGCCAGCAGCTTCTGGACTAGCGTGGGGCAGTTCTTC
D: -; size: -; V: TRBV7-2; J: TRBJ1-1; CDR3: CASSLGTVEAFF; DNA: TGTGCCAGCAGCTTGGGGACGGTAGAAGCTTTCTTT
D: -; size: -; V: TRBV11-2; J: TRBJ2-7; CDR3: CASSTLYEQYF; DNA: TGTGCCAGCAGCACATTATACGAGCAGTACTTC
D: TRBD1; size: -; V: TRBV5-1; J: TRBJ1-2; CDR3: CASSLAEGARGYGYTF; DNA: TGCGCCAGCAGCTTGGCGGAGGGGGCTCGAGGCTATGGCTACACCTTC
D: -; size: -; V: TRBV6-5; J: TRBJ2-7; CDR3: CASSLGGGGYEQYF; DNA: TGTGCCAGCAGCCTTGGAGGGGGAGGATACGAGCAGTACTTC
D: TRBD1; size: few; V: TRBV15; J: TRBJ1-5; CDR3: CATSLGGAGAQPQHF; DNA: TGTGCCACCAGCTTAGGGGGCGCGGGGGCTCAGCCCCAGCATTTT
D: -; size: -; V: TRBV27; J: TRBJ1-2; CDR3: CASSWGAAAYGYTF; DNA: TGTGCCAGCAGTTGGGGTGCGGCAGCCTATGGCTACACCTTC
D: TRBD2; size: -; V: TRBV7-2; J: TRBJ2-3; CDR3: CASSLEASGTLGGQYF; DNA: TGTGCCAGCAGCTTGGAGGCTAGCGGGACCCTCGGGGGGCAGTATTTT
D: -; size: -; V: TRBV4-1; J: TRBJ1-4; CDR3: CASSHLVLGGVLEKLFF; DNA: TGCGCCAGCAGCCACCTAGTGTTGGGGGGGGTGTTGGAAAAACTGTTTTTT
D: -; size: -; V: TRBV28; J: TRBJ2-7; CDR3: CASCVQVTYEQYF; DNA: TGTGCCAGCTGTGTTCAGGTCACCTACGAGCAGTACTTC
D: -; size: once; V: TRBV19; J: TRBJ2-7; CDR3: CASSTPGLQAEQYF; DNA: TGTGCCAGTAGTACTCCGGGACTCCAGGCCGAGCAGTACTTC
D: -; size: -; V: TRBV12-1; J: TRBJ1-4; CDR3: CASSFLFLFPQRVTNEKLFF; DNA: TGTGCCAGCAGCTTTCTCTTTCTCTTTCCACAGAGGGTGACTAATGAAAAACTGTTTTTT
D: -; size: -; V: TRBV4-3; J: TRBJ1-1; CDR3: CASSQGSLTEAFF; DNA: TGCGCCAGCAGCCAAGGTTCCCTCACTGAAGCTTTCTTT
D: -; size: -; V: TRBV30; J: TRBJ2-5; CDR3: CAWTGGRGETETQYF; DNA: TGTGCCTGGACCGGGGGGCGCGGGGAAACAGAGACCCAGTACTTC
D: TRBD1; size: -; V: TRBV2; J: TRBJ2-2; CDR3: CASSPRQGGDTGELFF; DNA: TGTGCCAGCAGTCCCAGACAGGGTGGGGACACCGGGGAGCTGTTTTTT
D: -; size: -; V: TRBV7-3; J: TRBJ2-3; CDR3: CASSLYPGVTDTQYF; DNA: TGTGCCAGCAGCTTATACCCAGGGGTAACAGATACGCAGTATTTT
D: -; size: -; V: TRBV14; J: TRBJ1-5; CDR3: CASSQEGRANQPQHF; DNA: TGTGCCAGCAGCCAAGAAGGCAGGGCCAATCAGCCCCAGCATTTT
D: -; size: -; V: TRBV19; J: TRBJ2-5; CDR3: CASSFQGGETQYF; DNA: TGTGCCAGTAGTTTCCAGGGGGGAGAGACCCAGTACTTC
D: -; size: few; V: TRBV29-1; J: TRBJ1-2; CDR3: CSAVEGTRGYTF; DNA: TGCAGCGCGGTCGAGGGGACAAGGGGCTACACCTTC
D: -; size: -; V: TRBV27; J: TRBJ2-1; CDR3: CASSPMTYSHEQFF; DNA: TGTGCCAGCAGTCCCATGACTTACTCCCATGAGCAGTTCTTC
D: -; size: -; V: TRBV7-3; J: TRBJ2-3; CDR3: CASSFGTRSTDTQYF; DNA: TGTGCCAGCAGCTTCGGGACCAGAAGCACAGATACGCAGTATTTT
D: TRBD1; size: -; V: TRBV6-6; J: TRBJ2-7; CDR3: CASSRQGSPYEQYF; DNA: TGTGCCAGCAGTCGACAGGGGAGCCCCTACGAGCAGTACTTC
D: TRBD2; size: once; V: TRBV7-6; J: TRBJ2-3; CDR3: CASSSQRGPSTDTQYF; DNA: TGTGCCAGCAGCTCCCAGCGGGGGCCTAGCACAGATACGCAGTATTTT